Sequencing of this TCR beta chain was carried out in a study of beta chain features in type 1 diabetes. Study information: Regarding age, gender and cell yields, patients proved similar to healthy donors.

One heparinised draw, averaging about 110 mL, was taken per donor. About this clone: What it recognizes is unknown.

Findings and limits, study-wide: There was a moderate but significant shortening of TCRB CDR3s in all four CD4+ subsets of Type 1 diabetes patients. Sequencing used cDNA, and cells with high TCR expression could therefore be over-represented.

Isolated RNA was reverse transcribed in full, so expressed TCRB transcripts were sequenced. Naive, central memory and regulatory T cell samples produced a mean of approximately 4 million reads. Clones were sequenced by immunoSEQ multiplex PCR, and TCRdb holds only the in-frame ones, with some missing. The sample lists about 250,000 clones, about a tenth occurring once. Sequenced material: naive CD4+ T cells from blood. This clonotype was obtained from a man aged 25-40 years with type 1 diabetes.

CDR3 protein: CAIRQISGNTIYF. For the CDR3, the DNA is TGTGCCATTCGACAGATCTCTGGAAACACCATATATTTT. The chain employs TRBV6-1 and TRBJ1-3; D is perhaps TRBD1 (5 bases). V was trimmed by 10 bases and J by 0 bases, leaving 10 bases between them. Germline V CDR1 and CDR2: MNHNS, SASEGT. This CDR3 is built from 13 residues.